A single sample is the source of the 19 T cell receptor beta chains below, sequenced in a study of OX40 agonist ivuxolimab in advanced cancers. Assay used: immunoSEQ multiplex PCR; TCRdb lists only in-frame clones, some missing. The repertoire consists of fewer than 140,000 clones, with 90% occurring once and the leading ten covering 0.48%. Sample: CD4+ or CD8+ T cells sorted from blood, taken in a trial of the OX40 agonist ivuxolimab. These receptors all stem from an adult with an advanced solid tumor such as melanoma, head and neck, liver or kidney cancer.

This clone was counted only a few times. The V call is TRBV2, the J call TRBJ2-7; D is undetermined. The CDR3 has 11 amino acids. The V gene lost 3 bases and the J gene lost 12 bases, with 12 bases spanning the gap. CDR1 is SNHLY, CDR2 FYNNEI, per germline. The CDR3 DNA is TGTGCCAGCAGTGACGGAACTCCCCGGTACTTC. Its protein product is CASSDGTPRYF.

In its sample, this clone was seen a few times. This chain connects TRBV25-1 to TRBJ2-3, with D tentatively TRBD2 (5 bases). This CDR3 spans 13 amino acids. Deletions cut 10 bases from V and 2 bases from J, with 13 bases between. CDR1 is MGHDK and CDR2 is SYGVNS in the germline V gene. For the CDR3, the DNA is TGTGCCACCTCGACTATAAACACAGATACGCAGTATTTT. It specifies CATSTINTDTQYF.

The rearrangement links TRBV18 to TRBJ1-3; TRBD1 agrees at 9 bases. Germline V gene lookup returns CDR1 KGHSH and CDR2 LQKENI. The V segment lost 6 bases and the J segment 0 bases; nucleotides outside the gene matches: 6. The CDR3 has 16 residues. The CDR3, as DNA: TGTGCCAGCTCCCACGGACAGGGGTCCTCTGGAAACACCATATATTTT. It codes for CASSHGQGSSGNTIYF.

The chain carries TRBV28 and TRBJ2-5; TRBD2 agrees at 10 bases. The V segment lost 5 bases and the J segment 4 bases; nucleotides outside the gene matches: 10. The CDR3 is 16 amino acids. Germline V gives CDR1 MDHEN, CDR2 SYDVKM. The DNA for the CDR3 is TGTGCCAGCAGTACGTGGACTAGCGGAGCGGGAGAGACCCAGTACTTC. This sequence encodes CASSTWTSGAGETQYF.

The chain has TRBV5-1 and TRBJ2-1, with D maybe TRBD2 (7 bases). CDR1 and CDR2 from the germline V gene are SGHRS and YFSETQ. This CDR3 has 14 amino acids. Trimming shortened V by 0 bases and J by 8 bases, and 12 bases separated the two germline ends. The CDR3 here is CASSLVTGGDEQFF. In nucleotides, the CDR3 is TGCGCCAGCAGCTTGGTTACGGGGGGCGATGAGCAGTTCTTC.

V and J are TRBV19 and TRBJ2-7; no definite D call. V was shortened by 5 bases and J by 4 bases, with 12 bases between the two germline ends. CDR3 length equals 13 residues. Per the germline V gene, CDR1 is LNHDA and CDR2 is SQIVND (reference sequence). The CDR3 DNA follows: TGTGCCAGTAGTTCATCTCTTCTATACGAGCAGTACTTC. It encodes CASSSSLLYEQYF.

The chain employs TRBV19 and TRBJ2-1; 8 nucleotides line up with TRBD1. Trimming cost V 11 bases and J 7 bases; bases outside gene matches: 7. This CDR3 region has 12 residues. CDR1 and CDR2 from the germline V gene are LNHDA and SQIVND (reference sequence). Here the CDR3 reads CASGTGHNEQFF. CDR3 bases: TGTGCCTCCGGGACAGGTCATAATGAGCAGTTCTTC. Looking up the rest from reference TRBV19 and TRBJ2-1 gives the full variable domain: DGGITQSPKYLFRKEGQNVTLSCEQNLNHDAMYWYRQDPGQGLRLIYYSQIVNDFQKGDIAEGYSVSREKKESFPLTVTSAQKNPTAFYLCASGTGHNEQFFGPGTRLTVL.

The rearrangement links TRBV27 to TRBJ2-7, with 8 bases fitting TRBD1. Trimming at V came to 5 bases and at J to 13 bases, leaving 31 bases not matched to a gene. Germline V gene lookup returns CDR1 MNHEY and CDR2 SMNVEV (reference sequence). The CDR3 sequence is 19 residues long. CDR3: CASSNRGQGPTSLRRRDYF. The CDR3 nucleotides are TGTGCCAGCAGTAACCGAGGACAGGGCCCTACGAGCCTGCGCCGACGGGACTACTTC.

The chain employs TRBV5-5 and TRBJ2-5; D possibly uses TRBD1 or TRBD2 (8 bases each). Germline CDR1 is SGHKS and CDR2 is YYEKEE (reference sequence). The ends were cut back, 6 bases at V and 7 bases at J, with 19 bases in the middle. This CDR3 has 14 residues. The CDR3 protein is CASISGQAGGTQYF. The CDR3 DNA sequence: TGTGCCAGCATCTCGGGACAGGCGGGGGGGACCCAGTACTTC.

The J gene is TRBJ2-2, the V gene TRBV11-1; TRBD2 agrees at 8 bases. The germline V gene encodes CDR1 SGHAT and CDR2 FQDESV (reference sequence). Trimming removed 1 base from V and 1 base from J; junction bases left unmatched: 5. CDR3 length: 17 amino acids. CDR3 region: CASSLDRLAGNTGELFF. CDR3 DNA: TGTGCCAGCAGCTTAGATCGGCTAGCGGGGAACACCGGGGAGCTGTTTTTT.

The CDR3 DNA reads as TGCGCCAGCAGCCTCCTTGGGGGACAGCCCCAAGAGACCCAGTACTTC. Translated: CASSLLGGQPQETQYF. The chain carries TRBV5-1 and TRBJ2-5; 7 bases are a match to TRBD1. V trimming: 4 bases; J trimming: 1 base; junction bases outside the gene matches: 10. The CDR3 has 16 amino acids. Per germline, CDR1 SGHRS and CDR2 YFSETQ.

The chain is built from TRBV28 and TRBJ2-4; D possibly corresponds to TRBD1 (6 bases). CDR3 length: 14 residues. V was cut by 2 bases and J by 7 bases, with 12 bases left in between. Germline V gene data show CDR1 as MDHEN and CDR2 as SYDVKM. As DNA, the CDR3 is TGTGCCAGCAGTTTACACCAGGGGACGAACATTCAGTACTTC. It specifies CASSLHQGTNIQYF.

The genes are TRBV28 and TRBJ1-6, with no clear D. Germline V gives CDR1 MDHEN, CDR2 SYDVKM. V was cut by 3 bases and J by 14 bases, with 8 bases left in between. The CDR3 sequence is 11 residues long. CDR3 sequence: CASSLVGTLHF. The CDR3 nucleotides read TGTGCCAGCAGTTTGGTGGGGACCCTCCACTTT. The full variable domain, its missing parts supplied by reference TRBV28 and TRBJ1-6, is DVKVTQSSRYLVKRTGEKVFLECVQDMDHENMFWYRQDPGLGLRLIYFSYDVKMKEKGDIPEGYSVSREKKERFSLILESASTNQTSMYLCASSLVGTLHFGNGTRLTVT.

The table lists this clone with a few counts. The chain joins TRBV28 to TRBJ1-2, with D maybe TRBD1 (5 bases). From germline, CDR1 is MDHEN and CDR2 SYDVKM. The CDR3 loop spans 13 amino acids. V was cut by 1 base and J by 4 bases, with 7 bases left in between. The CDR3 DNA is TGTGCCAGCAGTTTATCAGGGATCTATGGCTACACCTTC. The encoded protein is CASSLSGIYGYTF.

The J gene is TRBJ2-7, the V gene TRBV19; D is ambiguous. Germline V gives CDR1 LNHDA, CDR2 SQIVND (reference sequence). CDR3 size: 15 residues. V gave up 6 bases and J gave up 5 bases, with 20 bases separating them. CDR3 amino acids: CASSRTNTGLDEQYF. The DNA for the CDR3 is TGTGCCAGTAGCCGTACGAACACCGGGCTCGACGAGCAGTACTTC.

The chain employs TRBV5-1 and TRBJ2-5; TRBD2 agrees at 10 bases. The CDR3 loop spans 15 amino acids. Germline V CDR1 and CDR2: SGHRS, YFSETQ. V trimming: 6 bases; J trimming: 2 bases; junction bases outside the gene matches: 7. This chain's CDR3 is CASTLAGVGQETQYF. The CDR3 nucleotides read TGCGCCAGCACCCTAGCGGGGGTCGGTCAAGAGACCCAGTACTTC.

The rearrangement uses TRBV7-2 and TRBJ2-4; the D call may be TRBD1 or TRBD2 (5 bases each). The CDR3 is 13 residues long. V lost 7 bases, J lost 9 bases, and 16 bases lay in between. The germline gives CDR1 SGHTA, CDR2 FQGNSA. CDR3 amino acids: CASTPQGERIQYF. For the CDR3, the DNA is TGTGCCAGCACCCCTCAAGGGGAGCGCATTCAGTACTTC.

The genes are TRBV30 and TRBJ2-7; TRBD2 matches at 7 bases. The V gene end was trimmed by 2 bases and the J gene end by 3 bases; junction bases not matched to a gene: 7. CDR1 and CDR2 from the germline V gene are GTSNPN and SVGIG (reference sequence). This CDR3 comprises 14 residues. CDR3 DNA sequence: TGTGCCTGGAGTCGGGGAGGGGTCGGCTACGAGCAGTACTTC. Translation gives CAWSRGGVGYEQYF. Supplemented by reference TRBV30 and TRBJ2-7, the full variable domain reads SQTIHQWPATLVQPVGSPLSLECTVEGTSNPNLYWYRQAAGRGLQLLFYSVGIGQISSEVPQNLSASRPQDRQFILSSKKLLLSDSGFYLCAWSRGGVGYEQYFGPGTRLTVT.

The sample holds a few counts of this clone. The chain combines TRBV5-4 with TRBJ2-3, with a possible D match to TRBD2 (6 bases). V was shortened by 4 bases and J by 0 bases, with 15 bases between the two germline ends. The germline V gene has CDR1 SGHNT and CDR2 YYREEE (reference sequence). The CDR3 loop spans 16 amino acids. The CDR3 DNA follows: TGTGCCAGCAGCGTAGGAGGGTGGGGGAGCACAGATACGCAGTATTTT. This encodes CASSVGGWGSTDTQYF.